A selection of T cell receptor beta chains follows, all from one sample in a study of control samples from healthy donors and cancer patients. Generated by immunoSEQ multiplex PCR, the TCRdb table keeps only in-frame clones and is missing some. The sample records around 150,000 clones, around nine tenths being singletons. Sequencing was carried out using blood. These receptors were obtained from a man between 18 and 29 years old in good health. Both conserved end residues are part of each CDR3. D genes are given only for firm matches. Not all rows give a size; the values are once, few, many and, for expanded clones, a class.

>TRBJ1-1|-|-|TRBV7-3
TGTGCCAGCAGCTTGGGGGGACAGAACACTGAAGCTTTCTTT
CASSLGGQNTEAFF
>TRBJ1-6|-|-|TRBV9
TGTGCCAGCAGCGTCGGGGAGGGTTCACCCCTCCACTTT
CASSVGEGSPLHF
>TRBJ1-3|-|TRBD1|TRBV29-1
TGCAGCGTTCGTACCGGGACAGATCTCGGAAACACCATATATTTT
CSVRTGTDLGNTIYF
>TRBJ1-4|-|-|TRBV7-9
TGTGCCAGCAGCTTAGGGCCGGCGAGTAATGAAAAACTGTTTTTT
CASSLGPASNEKLFF
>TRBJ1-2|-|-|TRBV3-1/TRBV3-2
TGTGCCAGCAGTCAGAACAGAGGCTACACCTTC
CASSQNRGYTF
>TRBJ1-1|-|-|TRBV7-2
TGTGCCAGCAGCTACCGCAGGGCTAGCACTGAAGCTTTCTTT
CASSYRRASTEAFF
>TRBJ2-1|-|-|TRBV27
TGTGCCAGCAGTTTCAGGAGCTCCTACAATGAGCAGTTCTTC
CASSFRSSYNEQFF
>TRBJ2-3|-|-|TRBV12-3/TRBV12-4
TGTGCCAGCAGTTTTCCCTCAGATACGCAGTATTTT
CASSFPSDTQYF
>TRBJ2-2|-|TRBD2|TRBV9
TGTGCCAGCAGCGTAGGGCTAGCGGGGGGGCCGGGCACCGGGGAGCTGTTTTTT
CASSVGLAGGPGTGELFF
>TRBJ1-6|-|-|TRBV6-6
TGTGCCAGCACCTACGGGGTCCTTAATTCACCCCTCCACTTT
CASTYGVLNSPLHF
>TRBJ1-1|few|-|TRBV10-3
TGTGCCATCGGGGGGGATCCGACTGAAGCTTTCTTT
CAIGGDPTEAFF
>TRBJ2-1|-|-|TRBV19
TGTGCCAGTAGTAAAGAGATGGACTACAATGAGCAGTTCTTC
CASSKEMDYNEQFF
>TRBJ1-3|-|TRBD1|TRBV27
TGTGCCAGCAGTTCATCTCGGACAGGGGGAAACACCATATATTTT
CASSSSRTGGNTIYF
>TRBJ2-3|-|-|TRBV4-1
TGCGCCAGCAGCCTTACACCAACTAGCACAGATACGCAGTATTTT
CASSLTPTSTDTQYF
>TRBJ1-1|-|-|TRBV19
TGTGCCAGTGGCCCCTTTGGGGGCTCCTATACTGAAGCTTTCTTT
CASGPFGGSYTEAFF
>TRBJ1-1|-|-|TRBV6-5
TGTGCCAGCAGGATCGGGACCGATAACACTGAAGCTTTCTTT
CASRIGTDNTEAFF
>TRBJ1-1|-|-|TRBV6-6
TGTGCCAGCAGTTATAGGATGAACACTGAAGCTTTCTTT
CASSYRMNTEAFF
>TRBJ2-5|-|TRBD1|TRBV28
TGTGCCAGCAACCCGATGTCAGGGGGACGGGAGACCCAGTACTTC
CASNPMSGGRETQYF
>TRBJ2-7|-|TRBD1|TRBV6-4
TGTGCCTGCAACTTACCGGACAGGGGCTACGAGCAGTACTTC
CACNLPDRGYEQYF
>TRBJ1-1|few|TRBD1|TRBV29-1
TGCAGCGTTGAGCCGACAGGGGAGGACACTGAAGCTTTCTTT
CSVEPTGEDTEAFF
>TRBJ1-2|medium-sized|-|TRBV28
TGTGCCAGCAGTTTAGGGGTTAACTATGGCTACACCTTC
CASSLGVNYGYTF
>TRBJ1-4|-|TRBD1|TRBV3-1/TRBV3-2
TGTGCCAGCAGCCCCGGATTGGGGACAGGGGATGAAAAACTGTTTTTT
CASSPGLGTGDEKLFF
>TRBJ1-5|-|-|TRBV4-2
TGTGCCAGCAGCCAACGACCGGGGGGAGATCAGCCCCAGCATTTT
CASSQRPGGDQPQHF
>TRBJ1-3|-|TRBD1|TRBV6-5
TGTGCCACCGTGGCAGGGGGCGGTCACACCATATATTTT
CATVAGGGHTIYF
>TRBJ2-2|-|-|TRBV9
TGTGCCAGCAGCATGGGTTCCGGGGAGCTGTTTTTT
CASSMGSGELFF
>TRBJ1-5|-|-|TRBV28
TGTGCCAGCAGTCCCCGCAGGACATATAGCAATCAGCCCCAGCATTTT
CASSPRRTYSNQPQHF
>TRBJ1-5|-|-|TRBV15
TGTGCCACCAGCCAAAGCGGACAGAACAATCAGCCCCAGCATTTT
CATSQSGQNNQPQHF
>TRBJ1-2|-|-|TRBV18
TGTGCCAGCTCACCTACAGCCCACAGGGTAACTGCTGGCTACACCTTC
CASSPTAHRVTAGYTF
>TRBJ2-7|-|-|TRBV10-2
TGCGCCAGCAGTGACCTAACACCAGGTGTCGAGTACGAGCAGTACTTC
CASSDLTPGVEYEQYF
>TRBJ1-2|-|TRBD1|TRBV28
TGTGCCAGCAACCGACAGGGGGCGGCTCTCGGCTATGGCTACACCTTC
CASNRQGAALGYGYTF
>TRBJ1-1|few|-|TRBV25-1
TGTGCCAGCAGTGAGCCCGACGGACAGAACACTGAAGCTTTCTTT
CASSEPDGQNTEAFF
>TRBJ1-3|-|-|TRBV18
TGTGCCAGCTCACCACCGGGGGGATCTGGAAACACCATATATTTT
CASSPPGGSGNTIYF
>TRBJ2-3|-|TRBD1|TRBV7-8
TGTGCCAGCAGCTTAGTCGCTGGGACAGGGAGGGCAGATACGCAGTATTTT
CASSLVAGTGRADTQYF
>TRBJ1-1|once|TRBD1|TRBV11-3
TGTGCCAGCAGCCGGGACAGTGTAAACACTGAAGCTTTCTTT
CASSRDSVNTEAFF
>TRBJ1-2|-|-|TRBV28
TGTGCCAGCAGTTCCCCAAATGGCTACACCTTC
CASSSPNGYTF
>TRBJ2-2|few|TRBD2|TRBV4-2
TGTGCCAGCAGCACTACCGCGACTAGCGGGGGCCCCGGGGAGCTGTTTTTT
CASSTTATSGGPGELFF
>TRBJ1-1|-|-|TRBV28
TGTGCCAGCAGTCCTGGCCCCAATCGCGCTGAAGCTTTCTTT
CASSPGPNRAEAFF
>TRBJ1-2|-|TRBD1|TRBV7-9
TGTGCCAGCAGTAGGGACAGAGATGGCTACACCTTC
CASSRDRDGYTF
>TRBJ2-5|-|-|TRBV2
TGTGCCAGCAGCCTCGCACCGGGGGAAGAGACCCAGTACTTC
CASSLAPGEETQYF
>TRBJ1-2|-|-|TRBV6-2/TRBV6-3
TGTGCCAGCAGTTACGAGGGAATAGGCGATGGCTACACCTTC
CASSYEGIGDGYTF